This is a list of T cell receptor beta chains from one sample in a study of T cells in Graves' hyperthyroidism and ophthalmopathy. TCRdb called the multiplex PCR reads again in MiXCR, with one record for every CDR3 protein. The sample has about 570,000 distinct CDR3 sequences; around 42% are singletons. Sequencing was performed on peripheral blood or thyroid tissue (not recorded which). Receptors originate from an adult woman with Graves' disease, either hyperthyroidism or ophthalmopathy (not recorded which). CDR3s include the opening cysteine and the closing phenylalanine or tryptophan. The D gene is left open where the match is weak. Clone size is not always given. Where it is, it says once, few, many or a class for expanded clones.

CDR3	DNA	V	J	D	size
CASRGQLANYGYTF	TGTGCCAGCAGGGGACAGCTCGCCAACTATGGCTACACCTTC	TRBV2	TRBJ1-2	TRBD1	-
CASSLSLLSEDGYTF	TGTGCCAGCAGCTTGTCGCTTTTATCGGAGGACGGCTACACCTTC	TRBV5-6	TRBJ1-2	-	many
CSASSGYEQYF	TGCAGCGCTTCGTCAGGATACGAGCAGTACTTC	TRBV20-1	TRBJ2-7	-	few
CASSARGQGSQPQHF	TGTGCCAGCAGCGCCAGGGGGCAGGGGAGCCAGCCCCAGCATTTT	TRBV7-9	TRBJ1-5	TRBD1	-
CSAFKRTEAFF	TGCAGTGCTTTTAAAAGAACTGAAGCTTTCTTT	TRBV20-1	TRBJ1-1	-	many
CAVSFFREDAKLFF	TGTGCCGTCAGCTTCTTTAGGGAAGACGCAAAACTGTTTTTT	TRBV7-9	TRBJ1-4	-	-
CAISDYDSGNTF	TGTGCCATCAGTGATTACGACTCTGGAAACACCTTC	TRBV10-3	TRBJ1-2	-	-
CSARDEKGAQHF	TGCAGTGCTAGAGACGAGAAGGGGGCCCAGCATTTT	TRBV20-1	TRBJ1-5	-	-
CASSQDGGSNQPQHF	TGCGCCAGCAGCCAGGATGGGGGAAGCAATCAGCCCCAGCATTTT	TRBV4-1	TRBJ1-5	-	many
CASSPKPDSYNEQFF	TGTGCCAGCAGCCCCAAGCCCGACAGCTACAATGAGCAGTTCTTC	TRBV7-3	TRBJ2-1	-	-
CASSQRQANQPQHF	TGTGCCAGCAGCCAGCGACAGGCTAACCAGCCCCAGCATTTT	TRBV7-2	TRBJ1-5	-	-
CASDTGNSPLHF	TGCGCCAGTGATACAGGGAATTCACCCCTCCACTTT	TRBV5-1	TRBJ1-6	-	-
CATQAGGPYEQYF	TGTGCCACCCAAGCGGGAGGGCCCTACGAGCAGTACTTC	TRBV10-3	TRBJ2-7	TRBD2	few
CASSLIGTLPYEQYF	TGTGCCAGCAGCTTAATCGGGACTTTACCCTACGAGCAGTACTTC	TRBV7-8	TRBJ2-7	-	-
CASSQEGATYEQYF	TGTGCCAGCAGCCAAGAAGGGGCTACCTACGAGCAGTACTTC	TRBV3-1	TRBJ2-7	-	few
CASSQGGRKTQYF	TGCGCCAGCAGCCAAGGAGGGCGCAAGACCCAGTACTTC	TRBV4-1	TRBJ2-5	-	many
CALATGPDSPLHF	TGTGCACTCGCGACAGGGCCGGATTCACCCCTCCACTTT	TRBV5-6	TRBJ1-6	TRBD1	-
CASNREDQPQHF	TGTGCCAGTAACAGGGAAGACCAGCCCCAGCATTTT	TRBV19	TRBJ1-5	-	-
CASSFLLAGGTGELFF	TGTGCCAGCAGCTTCCTCCTAGCGGGAGGGACCGGGGAGCTGTTTTTT	TRBV11-2	TRBJ2-2	TRBD2	many
CASSPTLSSYEQYF	TGTGCCAGCAGCCCGACCCTGAGCTCCTACGAGCAGTACTTC	TRBV7-2	TRBJ2-7	-	many
CASSRGTPTGELFF	TGCGCCAGCAGTCGGGGGACCCCCACCGGGGAGCTGTTTTTT	TRBV10-1	TRBJ2-2	-	-
CAISGDGYSGQETQYF	TGTGCCATCAGTGGAGACGGGTATAGCGGCCAAGAGACCCAGTACTTC	TRBV10-3	TRBJ2-5	-	-
CASSSRADRVNVLTF	TGTGCCAGTAGTAGTCGGGCCGACAGGGTGAACGTCCTGACTTTC	TRBV19	TRBJ2-6	TRBD1	-
CASSQPRDSYEQYF	TGCGCCAGCAGCCAACCCCGGGACAGCTACGAGCAGTACTTC	TRBV10-2	TRBJ2-7	TRBD1	-
CSAETLDYGYTF	TGCAGTGCCGAGACTTTAGACTATGGCTACACCTTC	TRBV20-1	TRBJ1-2	-	many
CGRGNSPLHF	TGCGGCAGGGGTAATTCACCCCTCCACTTT	TRBV10-2	TRBJ1-6	-	-
CASSVEGQGAEAFF	TGTGCCAGCAGCGTAGAGGGACAGGGGGCTGAAGCTTTCTTT	TRBV9	TRBJ1-1	TRBD1	many
CASSIQANEQYF	TGTGCCAGCAGTATTCAGGCTAACGAGCAGTACTTC	TRBV12-3/TRBV12-4	TRBJ2-7	-	-
CSAPPLGRGSGIQNTEAFF	TGCAGTGCACCCCCGCTCGGCAGGGGAAGTGGTATTCAGAACACTGAAGCTTTCTTT	TRBV20-1	TRBJ1-1	-	few